This T cell receptor (beta chain) was sequenced during a study of blood T cells in healthy people across ages. A second about 6 to 12 cycle PCR used barcoded and J-beta primers. TCRdb fed the 5' RACE reads into MiXCR, producing one record per CDR3 protein. Among roughly 1.5 million distinct CDR3 sequences, 35% to 45% were seen once, and the ten largest hold around 4%. Germline loops: CDR1 SGHAT, CDR2 FQNNGV. This CDR3 region has 14 residues. Between the trimmed V and J ends, which lost 1 base and 7 bases, there was a span of 13 bases. Study-level findings and limits: In long-lived donors, naive CD4+ cell counts and diversity exceeded those of aged donors.

This clonotype has more than one count but fewer than ten. Its antigen is not identified. The receptor was derived from a woman between 18 and 30 years old in good health. The chain has TRBV11-2 and TRBJ1-2; D gene uncertain. The sample consisted of blood. As DNA, the CDR3 is TGTGCCAGCAGCTTAGTCAATAGGGAACGTGGCTACACCTTC. Its protein product is CASSLVNRERGYTF.